These T cell receptor beta chains were read from a single sample in a study of beta chain features in type 1 diabetes. Data came from immunoSEQ multiplex PCR; TCRdb stores just in-frame clones and leaves some out. The sample consists of 250,000 to 300,000 clones, approximately 24% of them appearing once. Sequencing was done on a sample of naive CD4+ T cells from blood. The receptors come from a woman aged 25 to 45 with type 1 diabetes. CDR3s include the opening cysteine and the closing phenylalanine or tryptophan. The order of the fields is D gene, V gene, clone size, J gene, CDR3 protein, CDR3 DNA. The D gene is left open where the match is weak. Clone size is given for some rows only: seen once, a few or many times, or a class if the clone is expanded.

D: TRBD1
V: TRBV5-4
size: few
J: TRBJ1-2
CDR3: CASSLVGLSTGGHGYTF
DNA: TGTGCCAGCAGCTTGGTGGGGTTGTCGACAGGGGGTCATGGCTACACCTTC

D: -
V: TRBV30
size: once
J: TRBJ2-2
CDR3: CAWNPQSGELFF
DNA: TGTGCCTGGAATCCCCAGTCCGGGGAGCTGTTTTTT

D: TRBD1
V: TRBV4-1
size: -
J: TRBJ1-1
CDR3: CASSQDYRGEAFF
DNA: TGCGCCAGCAGCCAAGATTACAGGGGTGAAGCTTTCTTT

D: -
V: TRBV28
size: -
J: TRBJ1-2
CDR3: CASEEAYGYTF
DNA: TGTGCCAGCGAGGAGGCTTATGGCTACACCTTC

D: TRBD1
V: TRBV30
size: -
J: TRBJ2-7
CDR3: CAWSVGQEAYEQYF
DNA: TGTGCCTGGAGTGTCGGACAGGAGGCCTACGAGCAGTACTTC

D: -
V: TRBV29-1
size: few
J: TRBJ1-1
CDR3: CSVIGGANTEAFF
DNA: TGCAGCGTTATTGGCGGGGCCAACACTGAAGCTTTCTTT

D: TRBD2
V: TRBV2
size: few
J: TRBJ2-3
CDR3: CASSDLGIGLDSTDTQYF
DNA: TGTGCCAGCAGTGACTTAGGAATTGGACTAGATTCCACAGATACGCAGTATTTT

D: TRBD1
V: TRBV29-1
size: few
J: TRBJ1-2
CDR3: CSVQGEDGYTF
DNA: TGCAGCGTTCAGGGGGAGGATGGCTACACCTTC

D: -
V: TRBV28
size: -
J: TRBJ2-7
CDR3: CASSRSEQYF
DNA: TGTGCCAGCAGTCGTAGCGAGCAGTACTTC

D: -
V: TRBV19
size: few
J: TRBJ1-2
CDR3: CASSPLRQASGYTF
DNA: TGTGCCAGTAGTCCTCTTCGACAGGCTTCTGGCTACACCTTC

D: -
V: TRBV7-6
size: few
J: TRBJ2-5
CDR3: CASSLSGETQYF
DNA: TGTGCCAGCAGCTTATCCGGGGAGACCCAGTACTTC

D: TRBD2
V: TRBV10-1
size: once
J: TRBJ2-7
CDR3: CASRPSGRGDEQYF
DNA: TGCGCCAGCAGGCCTAGCGGGAGAGGGGACGAGCAGTACTTC

D: TRBD2
V: TRBV6-6
size: -
J: TRBJ2-3
CDR3: CASSYYAGEGTDTQYF
DNA: TGTGCCAGCAGTTACTACGCGGGAGAAGGCACAGATACGCAGTATTTT

D: TRBD1
V: TRBV7-9
size: -
J: TRBJ1-2
CDR3: CASSWDSGTGYTF
DNA: TGTGCCAGCAGTTGGGACAGCGGAACGGGCTACACCTTC

D: -
V: TRBV19
size: -
J: TRBJ1-5
CDR3: CASSIETGTGPQHF
DNA: TGTGCCAGTAGTATTGAGACCGGGACTGGGCCCCAGCATTTT

D: TRBD1
V: TRBV18
size: -
J: TRBJ1-2
CDR3: CASSPPGTAHYGYTF
DNA: TGTGCCAGCTCACCACCTGGGACAGCCCACTATGGCTACACCTTC

D: TRBD2
V: TRBV2
size: -
J: TRBJ2-2
CDR3: CASSDAGVVAGELFF
DNA: TGTGCCAGCAGTGATGCGGGAGTTGTCGCCGGGGAGCTGTTTTTT

D: -
V: TRBV5-1
size: -
J: TRBJ1-1
CDR3: CASSYAEGTEAFF
DNA: TGCGCCAGCAGCTATGCGGAGGGCACTGAAGCTTTCTTT

D: -
V: TRBV7-9
size: few
J: TRBJ1-5
CDR3: CASSLWAGTGYNQPQHF
DNA: TGTGCCAGCAGCTTATGGGCGGGGACGGGATACAATCAGCCCCAGCATTTT

D: -
V: TRBV28
size: few
J: TRBJ1-1
CDR3: CASSSGVTEAFF
DNA: TGTGCCAGCAGTTCAGGGGTTACTGAAGCTTTCTTT

D: -
V: TRBV7-9
size: -
J: TRBJ1-2
CDR3: CASSLGDTPGYGYTF
DNA: TGTGCCAGCAGCTTAGGGGACACCCCCGGCTATGGCTACACCTTC

D: -
V: TRBV7-2
size: -
J: TRBJ2-7
CDR3: CASSVQYSSYEQYF
DNA: TGTGCCAGCAGCGTCCAGTACAGCTCCTACGAGCAGTACTTC

D: TRBD2
V: TRBV9
size: -
J: TRBJ2-3
CDR3: CASSPGSGINTQYF
DNA: TGTGCCAGCAGCCCCGGAAGCGGGATAAATACGCAGTATTTT

D: -
V: TRBV7-9
size: few
J: TRBJ2-1
CDR3: CASSPQGSTYNEQFF
DNA: TGTGCCAGCAGCCCCCAGGGGAGCACCTACAATGAGCAGTTCTTC

D: -
V: TRBV9
size: -
J: TRBJ1-1
CDR3: CASSVAGSGEAFF
DNA: TGTGCCAGCAGCGTAGCAGGGTCCGGTGAAGCTTTCTTT

D: -
V: TRBV29-1
size: once
J: TRBJ1-2
CDR3: CSVGDPPYGYTF
DNA: TGCAGCGTGGGCGACCCACCCTATGGCTACACCTTC

D: TRBD2
V: TRBV6-1
size: once
J: TRBJ2-7
CDR3: CASRSGTSIAQYF
DNA: TGTGCCAGCAGATCGGGGACTAGCATTGCGCAGTACTTC

D: -
V: TRBV2
size: few
J: TRBJ2-3
CDR3: CASSLTVLTDTQYF
DNA: TGTGCCAGCAGCCTAACAGTATTGACAGATACGCAGTATTTT

D: -
V: TRBV5-1
size: few
J: TRBJ1-2
CDR3: CASSLGWGDGYTF
DNA: TGCGCCAGCAGCTTAGGTTGGGGGGATGGCTACACCTTC

D: -
V: TRBV6-6
size: -
J: TRBJ2-3
CDR3: CASSRGSSTDTQYF
DNA: TGTGCCTCGTCACGGGGATCGAGCACAGATACGCAGTATTTT

D: -
V: TRBV7-9
size: -
J: TRBJ1-4
CDR3: CASSLTTGANEKLFF
DNA: TGTGCCAGCAGCCTAACGACAGGCGCTAATGAAAAACTGTTTTTT

D: TRBD2
V: TRBV4-1
size: few
J: TRBJ2-7
CDR3: CASSQPGPGLLYF
DNA: TGCGCCAGCAGCCAACCCGGTCCGGGACTACTCTACTTC

D: -
V: TRBV11-2
size: few
J: TRBJ2-2
CDR3: CASSGLKRATGELFF
DNA: TGTGCCAGCAGCGGTCTAAAGCGCGCCACCGGGGAGCTGTTTTTT

D: -
V: TRBV6-5
size: -
J: TRBJ2-7
CDR3: CASSYDRLPTYEQYF
DNA: TGTGCCAGCAGTTACGATCGCCTACCAACCTACGAGCAGTACTTC

D: TRBD2
V: TRBV18
size: -
J: TRBJ2-7
CDR3: CASSPGLVYEQYF
DNA: TGTGCCAGCTCCCCGGGACTAGTCTACGAGCAGTACTTC

D: -
V: TRBV5-1
size: -
J: TRBJ2-7
CDR3: CASSLGRISYEQYF
DNA: TGCGCCAGCAGCTTGGGGCGGATATCCTACGAGCAGTACTTC

D: -
V: TRBV15
size: few
J: TRBJ2-1
CDR3: CATSRPVVSYNEQFF
DNA: TGTGCCACCAGCAGACCCGTAGTCTCCTACAATGAGCAGTTCTTC

D: TRBD1
V: TRBV25-1
size: -
J: TRBJ2-1
CDR3: CASSELNRGRVNEQFF
DNA: TGTGCCAGCAGTGAATTGAACAGGGGAAGGGTCAATGAGCAGTTCTTC

D: TRBD1
V: TRBV9
size: -
J: TRBJ2-7
CDR3: CASSAGTGDEQYF
DNA: TGTGCCAGCAGCGCTGGGACAGGGGACGAGCAGTACTTC

D: -
V: TRBV11-3
size: -
J: TRBJ2-5
CDR3: CASSLASHQETQYF
DNA: TGTGCCAGCAGCTTAGCTAGCCACCAAGAGACCCAGTACTTC